The 5 T cell receptor beta chains reported below all come from one sample, sequenced in a study of shared clonotypes between healthy human individuals. Sequenced by immunoSEQ multiplex PCR; TCRdb stores in-frame clones only, minus some. This table has approximately 1.5 million clones, about 98.5% appearing once. The sequencing sample was made of naive CD4+ T cells sorted from blood. Subset given: CD45RA+ positively selected. Source of these receptors: a man aged 30 to 45 in good health.

CDR3 region: CASSLGLAPNSYEQYF. For the CDR3, the DNA is TGTGCCAGCAGCTTAGGGCTAGCGCCAAACAGCTACGAGCAGTACTTC. This chain joins TRBV5-4 and TRBJ2-7; TRBD2 is a possible D gene (6 bases). The CDR3 extends over 16 amino acids. The V and J ends lost 2 bases and 3 bases respectively, with 18 bases between them. CDR1 and CDR2 (germline): SGHNT, YYREEE (reference sequence).

V is TRBV27 and J is TRBJ2-6; D unresolved. This CDR3 spans 14 amino acids. The V end lost 8 bases, the J end lost 4 bases, and 12 bases lay between the germline ends. The germline CDR1 and CDR2 sequences are MNHEY and SMNVEV (reference sequence). The CDR3, as DNA: TGTGCCAGCTGCGTGAGCACAGGGGCCAACGTCCTGACTTTC. Its protein product is CASCVSTGANVLTF.

This clone came up once. J is TRBJ1-4 and V is TRBV5-4, with D maybe TRBD1 (5 bases). The CDR3 runs 13 residues. The V end was cut by 2 bases, the J end by 11 bases, with 13 bases between. Per the germline V gene, CDR1 is SGHNT and CDR2 is YYREEE (reference sequence). This chain's CDR3 is CASSFKDGGKLFF. The CDR3, as DNA: TGTGCCAGCAGCTTCAAGGATGGGGGGAAACTGTTTTTT.

V and J are TRBV9 and TRBJ2-5; D not certain. The germline CDR1 and CDR2 sequences are SGDLS and YYNGEE. The CDR3 spans 13 residues. V lost 5 bases to trimming and J lost 6 bases, with 14 bases between them. CDR3 nucleotides: TGTGCCAGCAGTAGAGACCTTCAGCAGACCCAGTACTTC. It is translated as CASSRDLQQTQYF.

The chain has TRBV5-4 and TRBJ2-7; 8 nucleotides agree with TRBD1. The CDR3 covers 15 residues. The trim removed 4 bases at V and 2 bases at J, leaving 8 bases unmatched. CDR1 and CDR2 (germline): SGHNT, YYREEE (reference sequence). CDR3 in DNA: TGTGCCAGCAGCCGTGACAGGGGAGCCCCCTACGAGCAGTACTTC. It is translated as CASSRDRGAPYEQYF.